The source of this T cell receptor beta chain is a study of naive and memory T cell subsets. Both TRBC1 and TRBC2 were covered by a beta constant-region primer of two equimolar oligonucleotides. Four rounds of PCR amplified the ligated cDNA using nested alpha and beta constant-region primers plus SP2. MiXCR, run by TCRdb on the UMI-ligation and nested PCR reads, gives a single entry per CDR3 protein. Of some 110,000 distinct CDR3 sequences listed, around 13% are singletons. The length of the CDR3 is 17 residues. Whole-study results and caveats: Each distinct alpha or beta sequence counts as one clonotype. Possibly reflecting memory cells re-expressing CD45RA, a few larger clonotypes occurred in naive repertoires, especially CD8. Diversity fell and Gini index rose from naive through CM, EM, EMRA. In naive cells, over 95% of TCR sequences were seen only once.

As for this clonotype: Its antigen remains unknown.

Four subsets defined by CD45RA and CD27 were sorted after CD3, CD4, CD8 and live/dead staining. The sample consisted of naive CD8+ T cells from blood. This TCR came from a human donor in good health. The chain combines TRBV21-1 with TRBJ2-4; TRBD2 is the table's D call, not checked against the DNA. TRBV21-1 is shown as a pseudogene. As DNA, the CDR3 is TGTGCCAGCAGCAAACCCGGACTAGCGGTAGCCAAAAACATTCAGTACTTC. This gives the protein CASSKPGLAVAKNIQYF.